This paragraph covers one TCR beta chain sequence. Its antigen is unknown. Cells were stimulated with CMV-infected fibroblast lysates at 10 ug/mL. CD40L/CD69 double-negative CD45RO-high memory CD4+ T cells were collected. The germline V and J ends were trimmed by 3 bases and 5 bases, with 13 bases remaining between them. The CDR3 runs 15 residues. Looked up from germline, CDR1 is MNHNY and CDR2 is SVGAGI (reference sequence). This specimen comes from a study of persistence of HIV-infected CD4 T cells. The immunoSEQ assay was version 4, run in survey mode. Only in-frame clones appear in the TCRdb table, and some are missing; sequencing was by immunoSEQ multiplex PCR. The sample carries fewer than 35,000 clones, 65% to 90% recorded once.

Sequencing used CD4+ T cells sorted from PBMCs after roughly 18-hour stimulation, obtained from a patient who received antiretroviral therapy. The clonotype originates from an adult man with HIV who was CMV-seropositive. The chain combines TRBV6-6 with TRBJ2-2; D is undetermined. The CDR3 bases are TGTGCCAGCAGTTATAACGGTTTGGGTACCGGGGAGCTGTTTTTT. Translating it yields CASSYNGLGTGELFF.